This entry concerns a single T cell receptor (beta chain). Its specificity is unknown. The record originates from a study of CD8 T cells in Susac syndrome. Random hexamers served to reverse transcribe roughly 0.45 to 1 ug RNA. Amplification of TCR beta CDR3 across 54 Vbeta and 13 Jbeta was performed with immunoSEQ multiplex PCR. A single record per CDR3 protein comes from TCRdb applying MiXCR to the immunoSEQ multiplex PCR reads. The data contain under 90,000 distinct CDR3 sequences, 95% of them singletons. The study, taken as a whole, reports: Clonal expansion involving Susac CD8+ cells peaked in TEMRA cells and active patients.

V was clipped by 0 bases and J by 4 bases, with 10 bases between them. The CDR3 runs to 15 residues. Germline CDR1 reads LGHNA; CDR2 reads YSLEER. Input material: CD8+ T cells from PBMCs. The genes are TRBV4-3 and TRBJ1-3; maybe TRBD1 (5 bases). The TCR originated in a human donor with Susac syndrome. The CDR3 reads CASSQDRQPGNTIYF. Here the CDR3 DNA reads TGCGCCAGCAGCCAAGATAGACAGCCAGGAAACACCATATATTTT.